This T cell receptor beta chain was found in a study of T-cell reconstitution after alpha-beta-depleted transplantation in children. The TCRbeta library was prepared with unique molecular identifiers. A single record per CDR3 protein comes from TCRdb applying MiXCR to the PCR reads. The sample carries about 540,000 distinct CDR3 sequences, 15% to 20% recorded once. This clonotype has more than one count but fewer than ten. CDR1 and CDR2 (germline): MRHNA, SNTAGT. The CDR3 runs 17 residues. The junction had 10 bases not matched to a gene; V was cut back by 2 bases and J by 6 bases. This specimen consisted of PBMCs from the stem cell graft donor, obtained from the stem cell graft. The chain combines TRBV6-4 with TRBJ2-1; the match to TRBD2 covers 10 bases. The TCR comes from a human donor who donated a stem cell graft to a child with acute lymphoblastic leukemia. This CDR3 reads CASSDDSSGSPINEQFF. The CDR3 nucleotides read TGTGCCAGCAGTGACGACTCTAGCGGGAGCCCCATCAATGAGCAGTTCTTC.